This T cell receptor (beta chain) was identified in a study of T cells after yellow fever vaccination. Findings and limits, study-wide: In post-booster samples, most primary-vaccination clones reappeared (just under 98% CD4, around 87% CD8).

This clonotype was counted between two and nine times. What it binds is not known. Each CDR3 protein is one row after TCRdb ran MiXCR on the 5' RACE reads. The sample holds 500,000 to 650,000 distinct CDR3 sequences; roughly 12% are singletons and the top ten take about 15%. In germline, CDR1 is SGHAT, CDR2 FQNNGV. Trimming left V 5 bases short and J 4 bases short, with 25 bases between. The CDR3 is 18 residues long. This chain joins TRBV11-2 and TRBJ2-3; no reliable D call. This material consisted of PBMCs, taken on the day of the yellow fever booster vaccination. This TCR was recovered from a man aged 30 to 45 who received the YFV17D yellow fever vaccine. The DNA for the CDR3 is TGTGCCAGCAGCGACCCCCTTAGGCACCTGTCCCCCCCAGATACGCAGTATTTT. Protein: CASSDPLRHLSPPDTQYF. Complete variable domain (other parts from reference TRBV11-2 and TRBJ2-3): EAGVAQSPRYKIIEKRQSVAFWCNPISGHATLYWYQQILGQGPKLLIQFQNNGVVDDSQLPKDRFSAERLKGVDSTLKIQPAKLEDSAVYLCASSDPLRHLSPPDTQYFGPGTRLTVL.